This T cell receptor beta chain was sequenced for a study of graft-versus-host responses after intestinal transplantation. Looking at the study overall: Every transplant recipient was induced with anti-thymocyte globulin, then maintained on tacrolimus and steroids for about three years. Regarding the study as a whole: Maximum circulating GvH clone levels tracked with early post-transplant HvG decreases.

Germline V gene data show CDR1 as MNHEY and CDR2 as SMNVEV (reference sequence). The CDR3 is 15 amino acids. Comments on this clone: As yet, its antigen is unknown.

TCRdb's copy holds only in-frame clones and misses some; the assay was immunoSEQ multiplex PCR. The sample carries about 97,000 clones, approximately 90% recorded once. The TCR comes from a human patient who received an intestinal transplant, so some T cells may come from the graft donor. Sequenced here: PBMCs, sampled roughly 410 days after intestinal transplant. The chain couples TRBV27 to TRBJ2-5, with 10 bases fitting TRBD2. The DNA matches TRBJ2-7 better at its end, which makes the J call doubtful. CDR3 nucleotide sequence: TGTGCCAGCAGTCTCAAACTAGCGGGACTCTACGAGCAGTACTTC. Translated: CASSLKLAGLYEQYF.